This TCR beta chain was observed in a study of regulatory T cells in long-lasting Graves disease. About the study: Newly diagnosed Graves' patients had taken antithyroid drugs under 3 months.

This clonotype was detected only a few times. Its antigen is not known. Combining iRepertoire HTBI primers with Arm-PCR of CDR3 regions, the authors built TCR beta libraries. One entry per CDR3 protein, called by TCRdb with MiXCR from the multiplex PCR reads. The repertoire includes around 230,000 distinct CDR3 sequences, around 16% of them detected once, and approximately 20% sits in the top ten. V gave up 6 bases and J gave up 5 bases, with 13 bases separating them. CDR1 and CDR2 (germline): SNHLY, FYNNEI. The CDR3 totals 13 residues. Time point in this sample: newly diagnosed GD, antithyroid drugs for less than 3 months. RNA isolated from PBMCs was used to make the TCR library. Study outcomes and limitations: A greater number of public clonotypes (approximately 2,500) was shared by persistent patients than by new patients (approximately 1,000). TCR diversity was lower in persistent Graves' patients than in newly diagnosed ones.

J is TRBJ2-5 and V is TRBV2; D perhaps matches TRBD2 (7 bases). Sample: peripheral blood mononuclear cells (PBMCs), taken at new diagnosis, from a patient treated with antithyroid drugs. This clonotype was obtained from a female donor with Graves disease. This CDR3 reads CASRLGGLETQYF. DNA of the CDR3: TGTGCCAGCAGATTGGGGGGGCTCGAGACCCAGTACTTC.